These 15 T cell receptor beta chains came from one sample sequenced in a study of long-term antiretroviral therapy in people with HIV. Survey level was the resolution at which the v3.0 immunoSEQ assay ran. Here immunoSEQ multiplex PCR was the method, and the copy in TCRdb shows in-frame clones only, minus some. The sample lists about 10,000 clones; approximately 75% were seen once. The sample consisted of unsorted PBMCs, taken 0.7 years after starting antiretroviral therapy. These receptors were taken from a man aged 35-49 years with HIV.

The chain has TRBV30 and TRBJ1-5, with D unclear. The ends were cut back, 2 bases at V and 0 bases at J, with 11 bases in the middle. The CDR3 consists of 15 residues. Germline-derived CDR1 and CDR2 are GTSNPN and SVGIG (reference sequence). Here the CDR3 reads CAWSKTGYSNQPQHF. The CDR3 DNA sequence: TGTGCCTGGAGTAAGACGGGCTATAGCAATCAGCCCCAGCATTTT.

This clone was seen just once. The chain has TRBV10-3 and TRBJ2-7; 10 bases fit TRBD2. V lost 6 bases, J lost 4 bases, and 9 bases stayed unmatched. This CDR3 spans 15 amino acids. From germline, CDR1 is ENHRY and CDR2 SYGVKD. The CDR3 region has the DNA TGTGCCATCAGATCTAGCGGGAGTAGGGGTTACGAGCAGTACTTC. This encodes CAIRSSGSRGYEQYF.

The V call is TRBV5-1, the J call TRBJ1-1; D is unresolved. V lost 1 base and J lost 1, with 8 bases in between. This CDR3 is 14 amino acids long. Germline V CDR1 and CDR2: SGHRS, YFSETQ. The CDR3 reads CASSLIGSNTEAFF. CDR3 sequence (DNA): TGCGCCAGCAGCTTGATCGGCTCGAACACTGAAGCTTTCTTT.

The V gene is TRBV27, the J gene TRBJ2-7; TRBD2 matches at 8 bases. In germline, CDR1 is MNHEY, CDR2 SMNVEV (reference sequence). This CDR3 has 15 amino acids. The ends lost 7 bases at V and 3 bases at J; junction bases unmatched: 11. CDR3: CASKADGGVGYEQYF. CDR3 DNA: TGTGCCAGCAAGGCTGACGGGGGGGTCGGCTACGAGCAGTACTTC.

This sequence joins TRBV11-2 and TRBJ2-4; 7 nucleotides match TRBD1. Germline lookup yields CDR1 SGHAT and CDR2 FQNNGV. The CDR3 is 14 amino acids. V dropped 0 bases and J dropped 6; count of bases not matched to a gene: 2. CDR3: CASSLESGGNIQYF. CDR3 nucleotides: TGTGCCAGCAGCTTAGAGTCAGGGGGAAACATTCAGTACTTC.

The V and J genes are TRBV28 and TRBJ2-7; 7 bases agree with TRBD2. This CDR3 has 13 residues. Per germline, CDR1 MDHEN and CDR2 SYDVKM. V was pared by 7 bases and J by 3 bases, with 6 bases of the junction left unmatched. Here the CDR3 reads CASITQRDYEQYF. As DNA, the CDR3 is TGTGCCAGCATCACCCAGCGGGACTACGAGCAGTACTTC. Together with reference TRBV28 and TRBJ2-7, the CDR3 gives the full variable domain: DVKVTQSSRYLVKRTGEKVFLECVQDMDHENMFWYRQDPGLGLRLIYFSYDVKMKEKGDIPEGYSVSREKKERFSLILESASTNQTSMYLCASITQRDYEQYFGPGTRLTVT.

The chain employs TRBV5-1 and TRBJ2-7, with D perhaps given as TRBD1 or TRBD2 (5 bases each). Trimming took off 0 bases at V and 4 bases at J, with 8 bases between the two ends. This CDR3 is built from 13 residues. Germline V CDR1 and CDR2: SGHRS, YFSETQ. The CDR3 region is CASSLGDQYEQYF. Here the CDR3 DNA reads TGCGCCAGCAGCTTGGGGGACCAATACGAGCAGTACTTC.

The chain couples TRBV25-1 to TRBJ2-3, with 9 bases fitting TRBD2. The V gene end was trimmed by 6 bases and the J gene end by 5 bases; junction bases not matched to a gene: 12. The CDR3 has 16 residues. Germline CDR1 is MGHDK and CDR2 is SYGVNS. CDR3 DNA sequence: TGTGCCAGCAGCCTGACTAGCGGTTCAGTCAGAGATACGCAGTATTTT. This sequence encodes CASSLTSGSVRDTQYF.

This chain uses TRBV11-2 with TRBJ2-4; tentatively, D is TRBD1 (5 bases). Trimming pared 6 bases from V and 6 bases from J, leaving 18 bases between. CDR1 is SGHAT, CDR2 FQNNGV, per germline. The CDR3 is made up of 15 amino acids. The CDR3 bases are TGTGCCAGCAGTCTAGTAGGGTTTGACAGAAACATTCAGTACTTC. It specifies CASSLVGFDRNIQYF.

DNA of the CDR3: TGTGCTAGTGGTTGGGGACAGGGGGGCACTGAAGCTTTCTTT. Its translation is CASGWGQGGTEAFF. This chain uses TRBV12-5 with TRBJ1-1; 11 bases line up with TRBD1. Germline CDR1 reads LGHNT; CDR2 reads FRNRAP. V shed 4 bases and J 4 bases; nucleotides not matched to a gene: 2. This CDR3 comprises 14 residues.

CDR3 DNA sequence: TGTGCCAGCTCACCGATTTCCCAGGGGGATGGCTACACCTTC. Its translation: CASSPISQGDGYTF. The J gene is TRBJ1-2, the V gene TRBV18, with TRBD1 matching 7 bases. The CDR3 sequence is 14 residues long. Trimming took 3 bases from V and 6 from J; bases not matched to a gene: 7. CDR1 and CDR2 (germline): KGHSH, LQKENI.

The gene calls are TRBV9 and TRBJ2-5; 11 nucleotides line up with TRBD1. CDR3 length: 16 amino acids. Per the germline V gene, CDR1 is SGDLS and CDR2 is YYNGEE. J was trimmed by 4 bases and V by 3 bases; bases with no gene match: 8. CDR3 region: CASSAGQGALGETQYF. The DNA for the CDR3 is TGTGCCAGCAGCGCCGGACAGGGGGCCCTTGGAGAGACCCAGTACTTC.

V is TRBV7-2 and J is TRBJ2-7; 11 positions agree with TRBD2. Germline V gene lookup returns CDR1 SGHTA and CDR2 FQGNSA. The CDR3 runs to 15 residues. V was clipped by 6 bases and J by 5 bases; unmatched bases: 9. CDR3 DNA sequence: TGTGCCAGCAGGCAAATAGCGGGAGGGCCTAACGAGCAGTACTTC. Amino acids: CASRQIAGGPNEQYF.

The CDR3 DNA follows: TGTGCCAGCAGCCCGGAGAGTTTTAGCTCCTACGAGCAGTACTTC. This translates into CASSPESFSSYEQYF. The rearrangement uses TRBV5-5 and TRBJ2-7, with D uncertain. V lost 4 bases to trimming and J lost 0 bases, with 14 bases between them. CDR1 and CDR2 from the germline V gene are SGHKS and YYEKEE (reference sequence). The CDR3 spans 15 residues.

The chain recombines TRBV11-2 with TRBJ2-1, with D possibly TRBD1 on 6 matching bases. The CDR3 runs 15 residues. Germline CDR1 and CDR2: SGHAT and FQNNGV. V was shortened by 7 bases and J by 4 bases, with 17 bases between the two germline ends. CDR3 loop: CASTVQAGDYNEQFF. CDR3 nucleotide sequence: TGTGCCAGCACAGTTCAGGCAGGGGATTACAATGAGCAGTTCTTC.